The present TCR beta chain was sequenced within a study of shared clonotypes between healthy human individuals. The assay was immunoSEQ multiplex PCR, and TCRdb's table has in-frame clones only and misses some. The sample lists roughly 700,000 clones, about 74% occurring once. V lost 4 bases, J lost 2 bases, and 14 bases lay in between. The CDR3 contains 15 residues. Per the germline V gene, CDR1 is SGHDT and CDR2 is YYEEEE. The clonotype originates from a woman aged 25 to 39 in good health. This rearrangement joins TRBV5-6 to TRBJ2-3, with no clear D. The specimen was memory CD4+ T cells sorted from blood. Subset defined: CD45RA-negative fraction. The CDR3, as DNA: TGTGCCAGCAGCCCTGTGCGATCTCACACAGATACGCAGTATTTT. It specifies CASSPVRSHTDTQYF.